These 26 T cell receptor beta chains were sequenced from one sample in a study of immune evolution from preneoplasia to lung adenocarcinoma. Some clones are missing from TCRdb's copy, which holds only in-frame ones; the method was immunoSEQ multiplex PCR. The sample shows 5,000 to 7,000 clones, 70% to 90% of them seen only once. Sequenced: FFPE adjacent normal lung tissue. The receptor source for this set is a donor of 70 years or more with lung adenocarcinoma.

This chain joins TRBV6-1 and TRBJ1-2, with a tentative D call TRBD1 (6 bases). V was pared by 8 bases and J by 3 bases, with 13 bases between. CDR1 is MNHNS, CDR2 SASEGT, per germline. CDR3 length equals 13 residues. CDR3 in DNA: TGTGCCAGCTGGTTACAGGGCTACTATGGCTACACCTTC. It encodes CASWLQGYYGYTF.

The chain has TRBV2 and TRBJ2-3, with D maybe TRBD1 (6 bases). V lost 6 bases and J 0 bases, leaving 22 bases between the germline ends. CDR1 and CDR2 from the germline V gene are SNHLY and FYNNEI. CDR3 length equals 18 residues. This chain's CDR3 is CASSESVIGDTSTDTQYF. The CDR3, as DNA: TGTGCCAGCAGCGAGTCCGTGATCGGGGACACTAGCACAGATACGCAGTATTTT.

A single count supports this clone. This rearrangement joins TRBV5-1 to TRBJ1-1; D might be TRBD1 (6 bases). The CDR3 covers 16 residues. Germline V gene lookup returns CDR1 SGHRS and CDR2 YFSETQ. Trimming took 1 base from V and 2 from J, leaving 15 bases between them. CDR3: CASSLRAGQPNTEAFF. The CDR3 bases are TGCGCCAGCAGCTTGCGGGCCGGACAGCCCAACACTGAAGCTTTCTTT. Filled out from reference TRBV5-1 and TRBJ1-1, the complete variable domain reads KAGVTQTPRYLIKTRGQQVTLSCSPISGHRSVSWYQQTPGQGLQFLFEYFSETQRNKGNFPGRFSGRQFSNSRSEMNVSTLELGDSALYLCASSLRAGQPNTEAFFGQGTRLTVV.

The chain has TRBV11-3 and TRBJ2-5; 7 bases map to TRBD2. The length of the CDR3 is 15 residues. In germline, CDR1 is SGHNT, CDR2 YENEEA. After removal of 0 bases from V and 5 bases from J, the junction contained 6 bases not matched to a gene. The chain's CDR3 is CASSLDAGVVETQYF. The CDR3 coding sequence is TGTGCCAGCAGCTTAGACGCGGGAGTGGTCGAGACCCAGTACTTC.

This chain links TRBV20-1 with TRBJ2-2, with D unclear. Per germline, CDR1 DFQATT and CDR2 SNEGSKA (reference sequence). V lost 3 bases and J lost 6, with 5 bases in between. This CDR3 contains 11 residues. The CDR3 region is CSARAAGELFF. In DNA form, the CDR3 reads TGCAGTGCTAGGGCGGCCGGGGAGCTGTTTTTT.

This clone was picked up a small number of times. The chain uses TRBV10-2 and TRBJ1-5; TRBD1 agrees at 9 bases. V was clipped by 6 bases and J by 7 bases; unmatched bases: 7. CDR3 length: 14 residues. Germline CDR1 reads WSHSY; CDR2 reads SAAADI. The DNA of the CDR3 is TGCGCCAGCAGAACCAGACAGGGGGGGCAGCCCCAGCATTTT. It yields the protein CASRTRQGGQPQHF.

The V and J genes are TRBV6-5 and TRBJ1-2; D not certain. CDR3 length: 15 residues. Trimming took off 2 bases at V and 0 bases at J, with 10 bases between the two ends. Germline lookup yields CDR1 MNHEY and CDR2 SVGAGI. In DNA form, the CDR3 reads TGTGCCAGCAGTTACGGTGCCGGAGCTAACTATGGCTACACCTTC. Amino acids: CASSYGAGANYGYTF.

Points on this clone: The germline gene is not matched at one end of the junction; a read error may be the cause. The CDR3 bases are TGTGCCAGCAGTTTTCAGCAGGGGCGGCACGAGCAGCACTTC. As protein: CASSFQQGRHEQHF. The chain carries TRBV28 and TRBJ2-7, with D maybe TRBD1 (6 bases). CDR3 length equals 14 residues. The germline V gene encodes CDR1 MDHEN and CDR2 SYDVKM.

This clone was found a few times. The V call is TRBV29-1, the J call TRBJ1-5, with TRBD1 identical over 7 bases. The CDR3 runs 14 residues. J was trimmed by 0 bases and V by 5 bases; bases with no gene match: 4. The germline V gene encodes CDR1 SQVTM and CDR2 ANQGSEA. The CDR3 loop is CSVRGQFSNQPQHF. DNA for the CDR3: TGCAGCGTTCGGGGACAGTTTAGCAATCAGCCCCAGCATTTT. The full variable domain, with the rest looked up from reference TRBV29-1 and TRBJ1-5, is SAVISQKPSRDICQRGTSLTIQCQVDSQVTMMFWYRQQPGQSLTLIATANQGSEATYESGFVIDKFPISRPNLTFSTLTVSNMSPEDSSIYLCSVRGQFSNQPQHFGDGTRLSIL.

The CDR3 here is CASRDLAGGANEQYF. The DNA of the CDR3 is TGTGCCAGCCGGGACCTAGCGGGAGGAGCTAACGAGCAGTACTTC. The J gene is TRBJ2-7, the V gene TRBV19; 11 bases agree with TRBD2. Germline CDR1 is LNHDA and CDR2 is SQIVND (reference sequence). The CDR3 is made up of 15 amino acids. The ends lost 9 bases at V and 5 bases at J; junction bases unmatched: 12.

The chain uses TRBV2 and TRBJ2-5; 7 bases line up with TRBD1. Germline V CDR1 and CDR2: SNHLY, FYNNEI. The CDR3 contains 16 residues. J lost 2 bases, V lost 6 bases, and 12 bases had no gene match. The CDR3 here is CASRDGRDSTQETQYF. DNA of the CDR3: TGTGCCAGCAGGGACGGTAGGGACAGCACACAAGAGACCCAGTACTTC. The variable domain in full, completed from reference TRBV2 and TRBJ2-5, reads EPEVTQTPSHQVTQMGQEVILRCVPISNHLYFYWYRQILGQKVEFLVSFYNNEISEKSEIFDDQFSVERPDGSNFTLKIRSTKLEDSAMYFCASRDGRDSTQETQYFGPGTRLLVL.

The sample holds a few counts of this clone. Here the CDR3 DNA reads TGTGCCAGCAGCTTATTCCCGAAGCCCCTGATTTTTGATGGCTACACCTTC. This translates into CASSLFPKPLIFDGYTF. The chain employs TRBV11-2 and TRBJ1-2; D gene unclear. Trimming left V 2 bases short and J 6 bases short, with 22 bases between. CDR3 length: 17 amino acids. Looked up from germline, CDR1 is SGHAT and CDR2 is FQNNGV.

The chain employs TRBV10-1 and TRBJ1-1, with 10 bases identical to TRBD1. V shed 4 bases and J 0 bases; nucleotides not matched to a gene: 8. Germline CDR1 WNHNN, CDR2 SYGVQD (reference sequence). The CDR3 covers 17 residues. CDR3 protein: CASSATDRGAMNTEAFF. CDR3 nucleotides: TGCGCCAGCAGTGCTACGGACAGGGGGGCTATGAACACTGAAGCTTTCTTT.

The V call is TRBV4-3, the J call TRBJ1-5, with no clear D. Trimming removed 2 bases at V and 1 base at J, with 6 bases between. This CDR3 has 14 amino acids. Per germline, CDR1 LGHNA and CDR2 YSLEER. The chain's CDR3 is CASSQWGSNQPQHF. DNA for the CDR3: TGCGCCAGCAGCCAATGGGGAAGCAATCAGCCCCAGCATTTT.

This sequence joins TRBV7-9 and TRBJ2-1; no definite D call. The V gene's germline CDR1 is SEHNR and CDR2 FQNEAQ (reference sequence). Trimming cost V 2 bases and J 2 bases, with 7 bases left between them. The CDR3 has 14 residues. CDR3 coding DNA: TGTGCCAGCAGCTTAATGCCAGCCTACAATGAGCAGTTCTTC. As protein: CASSLMPAYNEQFF.

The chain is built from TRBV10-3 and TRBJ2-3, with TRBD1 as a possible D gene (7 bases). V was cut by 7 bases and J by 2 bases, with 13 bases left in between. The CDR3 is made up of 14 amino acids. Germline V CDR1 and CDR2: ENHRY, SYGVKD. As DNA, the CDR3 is TGTGCCATCACAGGGGGGCAGCCCACAGATACGCAGTATTTT. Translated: CAITGGQPTDTQYF.

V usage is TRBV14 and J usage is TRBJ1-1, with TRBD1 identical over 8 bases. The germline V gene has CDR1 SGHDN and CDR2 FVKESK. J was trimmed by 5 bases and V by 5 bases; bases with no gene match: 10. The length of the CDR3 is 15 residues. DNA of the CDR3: TGTGCCAGCAGCAACTTGGACAGGGAGGGGACTGAAGCTTTCTTT. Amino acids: CASSNLDREGTEAFF.

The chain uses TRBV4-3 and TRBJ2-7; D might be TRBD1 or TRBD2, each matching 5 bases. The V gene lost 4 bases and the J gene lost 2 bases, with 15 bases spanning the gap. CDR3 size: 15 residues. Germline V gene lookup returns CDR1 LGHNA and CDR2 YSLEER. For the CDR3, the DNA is TGCGCCAGCAGCCTGGGACGTACTCTAACCTACGAGCAGTACTTC. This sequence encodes CASSLGRTLTYEQYF.

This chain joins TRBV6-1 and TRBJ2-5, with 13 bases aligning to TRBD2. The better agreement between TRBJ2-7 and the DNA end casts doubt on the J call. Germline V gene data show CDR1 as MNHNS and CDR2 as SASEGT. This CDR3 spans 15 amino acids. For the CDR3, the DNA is TGTGCCAGCAGTGAAGTTGGACTAGCGGGAGACGAGCAGTACTTC. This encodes CASSEVGLAGDEQYF.

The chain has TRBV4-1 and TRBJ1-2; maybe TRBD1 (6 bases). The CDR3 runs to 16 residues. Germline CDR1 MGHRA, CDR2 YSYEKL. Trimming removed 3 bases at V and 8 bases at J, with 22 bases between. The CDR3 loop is CASSHYPGHGLLGYTF. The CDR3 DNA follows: TGCGCCAGCAGCCATTACCCGGGACATGGGCTTTTGGGCTACACCTTC.

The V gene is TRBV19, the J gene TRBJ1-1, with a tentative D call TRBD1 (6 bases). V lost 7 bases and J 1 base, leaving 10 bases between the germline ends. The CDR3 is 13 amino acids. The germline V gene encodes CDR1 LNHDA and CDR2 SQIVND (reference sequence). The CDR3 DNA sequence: TGTGCCAGTAAGAGGGGGAAGAACACTGAAGCTTTCTTT. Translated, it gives CASKRGKNTEAFF.

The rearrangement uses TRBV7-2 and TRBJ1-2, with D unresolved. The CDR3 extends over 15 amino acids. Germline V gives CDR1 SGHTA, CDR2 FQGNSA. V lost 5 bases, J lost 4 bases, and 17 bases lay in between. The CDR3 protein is CASSPTPRSPYGYTF. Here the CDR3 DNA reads TGTGCCAGCAGCCCAACCCCCAGGAGTCCCTATGGCTACACCTTC. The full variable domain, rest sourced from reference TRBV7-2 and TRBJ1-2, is GAGVSQSPSNKVTEKGKDVELRCDPISGHTALYWYRQSLGQGLEFLIYFQGNSAPDKSGLPSDRFSAERTGGSVSTLTIQRTQQEDSAVYLCASSPTPRSPYGYTFGSGTRLTVV.

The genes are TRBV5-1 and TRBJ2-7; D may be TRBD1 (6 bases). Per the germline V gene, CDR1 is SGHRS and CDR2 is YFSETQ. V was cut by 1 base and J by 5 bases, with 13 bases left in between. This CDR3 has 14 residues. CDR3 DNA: TGCGCCAGCAGCTTGCAAGTTACAGGGAACGAGCAGTACTTC. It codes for CASSLQVTGNEQYF. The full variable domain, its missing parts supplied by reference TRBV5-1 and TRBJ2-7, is KAGVTQTPRYLIKTRGQQVTLSCSPISGHRSVSWYQQTPGQGLQFLFEYFSETQRNKGNFPGRFSGRQFSNSRSEMNVSTLELGDSALYLCASSLQVTGNEQYFGPGTRLTVT.

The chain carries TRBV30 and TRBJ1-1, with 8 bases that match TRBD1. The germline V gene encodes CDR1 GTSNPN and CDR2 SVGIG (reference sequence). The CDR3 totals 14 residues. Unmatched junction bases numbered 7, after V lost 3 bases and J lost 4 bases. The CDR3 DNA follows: TGTGCCTGGAGGGATCAGGGGGCAGGCACTGAAGCTTTCTTT. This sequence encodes CAWRDQGAGTEAFF.

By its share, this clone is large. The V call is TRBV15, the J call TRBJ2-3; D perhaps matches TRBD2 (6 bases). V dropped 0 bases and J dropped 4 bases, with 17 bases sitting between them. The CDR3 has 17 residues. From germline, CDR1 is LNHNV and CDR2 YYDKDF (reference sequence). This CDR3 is CATSRDSGGWDSDTQYF. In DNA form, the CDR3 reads TGTGCCACCAGCAGAGATTCCGGGGGTTGGGACTCAGATACGCAGTATTTT.

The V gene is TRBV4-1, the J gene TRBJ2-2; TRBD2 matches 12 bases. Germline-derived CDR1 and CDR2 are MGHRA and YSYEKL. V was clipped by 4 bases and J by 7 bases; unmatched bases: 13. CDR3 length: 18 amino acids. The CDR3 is CASSRKTLAGGPSGELFF. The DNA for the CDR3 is TGCGCCAGCAGCCGAAAGACCCTAGCGGGAGGGCCAAGCGGGGAGCTGTTTTTT.